The 5 T cell receptor beta chains below were found in one sample sequenced in a study of T cells after yellow fever vaccination. A single record per CDR3 protein comes from TCRdb applying MiXCR to the 5' RACE reads. In the table there are about 170,000 distinct CDR3 sequences, 11% of which are singletons. The sequencing used CD8+ T cells sorted from PBMCs, collected 15 days after the yellow fever booster vaccination. All receptors come from a man younger than 30 who received the YFV17D yellow fever vaccine.

This clonotype has only a few counts. The J gene is TRBJ2-5, the V gene TRBV7-9; 8 nucleotides match TRBD2. The V gene end was trimmed by 4 bases and the J gene end by 0 bases; junction bases not matched to a gene: 10. Looked up from germline, CDR1 is SEHNR and CDR2 is FQNEAQ (reference sequence). This CDR3 is 17 amino acids long. The CDR3 nucleotides are TGTGCCAGCAGCTACGTCGGCGGGGGGCCTTACCAAGAGACCCAGTACTTC. Amino acids: CASSYVGGGPYQETQYF.

The chain carries TRBV3-1 and TRBJ1-2; 8 bases are a match to TRBD1. Germline V gene sequence: CDR1 LGHDT, CDR2 YNNKEL (reference sequence). After removal of 4 bases from V and 8 bases from J, the junction contained 15 bases not matched to a gene. The CDR3 covers 16 residues. Here the CDR3 DNA reads TGTGCCAGCAGCCTAATGCAGGGGGCTCCTCTCGACGGCTACACCTTC. It yields the protein CASSLMQGAPLDGYTF.

This clonotype was counted only a few times. In nucleotides, the CDR3 is TGCGCCAGCAGTCACCACGGACAGGGGTGGGATACGCAGTATTTT. Encoded protein: CASSHHGQGWDTQYF. J is TRBJ2-3 and V is TRBV23-1, with 9 bases fitting TRBD1. TRBV23-1 is classed as an ORF, of uncertain function. The CDR3 runs to 15 residues. V shed 3 bases, J shed 6 bases, and the junction held 7 bases outside the gene matches.

The table lists this clonotype with a few counts. This chain uses TRBV28 with TRBJ2-3; perhaps TRBD2 as D (6 bases). This CDR3 has 14 residues. CDR1 is MDHEN, CDR2 SYDVKM, per germline. The V end was cut by 3 bases, the J end by 8 bases, with 15 bases between. The CDR3 DNA sequence: TGTGCCAGCAGTTTCCGCTCGGGGGACGGTACGCAGTATTTT. Translating gives CASSFRSGDGTQYF.

The chain combines TRBV4-3 with TRBJ2-3; 11 bases match TRBD2. Germline assignment: CDR1 LGHNA and CDR2 YSLEER. The CDR3 consists of 17 residues. V gave up 0 bases and J gave up 2 bases; unmatched junction bases: 4. The chain's CDR3 is CASSQDGTSGYTDTQYF. CDR3 nucleotide sequence: TGCGCCAGCAGCCAAGATGGGACTAGCGGATACACAGATACGCAGTATTTT.